These T cell receptor beta chains were read from a single sample in a study of CD8 T cells in ankylosing spondylitis. TCRdb used MiXCR to reprocess the 5' RACE reads, holding one entry per CDR3 protein. The sample yields approximately 250,000 distinct CDR3 sequences, roughly a tenth seen once. The specimen was blood, either unsorted or a sorted T cell fraction (not recorded which). These receptors were taken from a male donor with ankylosing spondylitis or in good health (not recorded which). Both conserved end residues are part of each CDR3. The order of the fields is V gene, clone size, D gene, J gene, CDR3 DNA, CDR3 protein. D genes are given only for firm matches. Part of the rows lack a size; the others show once, few, many or a class for expanded clones.

v_call: TRBV2; clone_size: .; d_call: .; j_call: TRBJ1-5; cdr3_nt: TGTGCCAGCCAGACAGATTATAGCAATCAGCCCCAGCATTTT; cdr3_aa: CASQTDYSNQPQHF
v_call: TRBV7-9; clone_size: many; d_call: .; j_call: TRBJ2-7; cdr3_nt: TGTGCCAGCAGCTTGGGGTCCTGGTATGACGAGCAGTACTTC; cdr3_aa: CASSLGSWYDEQYF
v_call: TRBV29-1; clone_size: few; d_call: .; j_call: TRBJ2-1; cdr3_nt: TGCAGCGCCCCACCGCAGGGTGACTACAATGAGCAGTTCTTC; cdr3_aa: CSAPPQGDYNEQFF
v_call: TRBV7-2; clone_size: many; d_call: .; j_call: TRBJ2-2; cdr3_nt: TGTGCCAGCAGCTTAGTGGCAGACAACACCGGGGAGCTGTTTTTT; cdr3_aa: CASSLVADNTGELFF
v_call: TRBV2; clone_size: many; d_call: .; j_call: TRBJ2-7; cdr3_nt: TGTGCCAGCAGTGTCTATATCGAAGACGAGCAGTACTTC; cdr3_aa: CASSVYIEDEQYF
v_call: TRBV29-1; clone_size: many; d_call: TRBD2; j_call: TRBJ2-2; cdr3_nt: TGCAGCGTCATATATAGCGGGGGGCTCACCGGGGAGCTGTTTTTT; cdr3_aa: CSVIYSGGLTGELFF
v_call: TRBV6-1; clone_size: many; d_call: .; j_call: TRBJ2-7; cdr3_nt: TGTGCCAGCACCGGAGCCGGCGGCAGTCACTCCTACGAGCAGTACTTC; cdr3_aa: CASTGAGGSHSYEQYF
v_call: TRBV20-1; clone_size: many; d_call: .; j_call: TRBJ2-7; cdr3_nt: TGCAGTGCCTCCTACGAGCAGTACTTC; cdr3_aa: CSASYEQYF
v_call: TRBV3-1; clone_size: many; d_call: .; j_call: TRBJ2-5; cdr3_nt: TGTGCCAGCAGCCGTCGGGAAAGGCTTCAAGAGACCCAGTACTTC; cdr3_aa: CASSRRERLQETQYF
v_call: TRBV5-6; clone_size: few; d_call: .; j_call: TRBJ1-1; cdr3_nt: TGTGCCAGCAGCTTTTCGGGGGAAGCTTTCTTT; cdr3_aa: CASSFSGEAFF
v_call: TRBV3-1; clone_size: many; d_call: .; j_call: TRBJ2-7; cdr3_nt: TGTGCCAGCAGCCAAGTAGGAGGTCTCGAGCAGTACTTC; cdr3_aa: CASSQVGGLEQYF
v_call: TRBV7-2; clone_size: many; d_call: .; j_call: TRBJ1-6; cdr3_nt: TGTGCCAGCAGCCCTGCTGAAGGGATAAATTCACCCCTCCACTTT; cdr3_aa: CASSPAEGINSPLHF
v_call: TRBV20-1; clone_size: few; d_call: .; j_call: TRBJ2-5; cdr3_nt: TGCAGTGCCGCACCCGGGGAGATCCAAGAGACCCAGTACTTC; cdr3_aa: CSAAPGEIQETQYF
v_call: TRBV12-2; clone_size: .; d_call: .; j_call: TRBJ1-4; cdr3_nt: TGTGCAGCTAGACAGGGGAATGAAAAACTGTTTTTT; cdr3_aa: CAARQGNEKLFF
v_call: TRBV3-1; clone_size: many; d_call: .; j_call: TRBJ1-1; cdr3_nt: TGTGCCAGCAGCCAAGATATAGGGGATTCTTTGGCTTTCTTT; cdr3_aa: CASSQDIGDSLAFF
v_call: TRBV12-3/TRBV12-4; clone_size: few; d_call: TRBD2; j_call: TRBJ2-1; cdr3_nt: TGTGCCAGCAGTGGGGGGACTAGCGGGGGGATTTCCTACAATGAGCAGTTCTTC; cdr3_aa: CASSGGTSGGISYNEQFF
v_call: TRBV12-3/TRBV12-4; clone_size: few; d_call: .; j_call: TRBJ1-4; cdr3_nt: TGTGCCAGCAGTCGTAGACGTTCGGGGGAGGAGGGAGAAAAACTGTTTTTT; cdr3_aa: CASSRRRSGEEGEKLFF
v_call: TRBV5-5; clone_size: many; d_call: .; j_call: TRBJ1-5; cdr3_nt: TGTGCCAGCAGCTTGGTTGGCGGGGATCAGCCCCAGCATTTT; cdr3_aa: CASSLVGGDQPQHF
v_call: TRBV5-1; clone_size: many; d_call: .; j_call: TRBJ2-7; cdr3_nt: TGCGCCAGCACCCCCTCCTGGGACGGTCCTTTCCACGAGCAGTACTTC; cdr3_aa: CASTPSWDGPFHEQYF
v_call: TRBV5-1; clone_size: many; d_call: .; j_call: TRBJ2-2; cdr3_nt: TGCGCCAGCAAAAGACAGGATGCCGGGGAGCTGTTTTTT; cdr3_aa: CASKRQDAGELFF
v_call: TRBV7-9; clone_size: .; d_call: .; j_call: TRBJ2-1; cdr3_nt: TGTGCCAGCAGCTTAGCGCCCCAGGGTACATACAATGAGCAGTTCTTC; cdr3_aa: CASSLAPQGTYNEQFF
v_call: TRBV30; clone_size: many; d_call: TRBD1; j_call: TRBJ2-2; cdr3_nt: TGTGCCTGGAGTGTAGGGACAGCGGACACCGGGGAGCTGTTTTTT; cdr3_aa: CAWSVGTADTGELFF
v_call: TRBV5-1; clone_size: .; d_call: .; j_call: TRBJ2-5; cdr3_nt: TGCGCCAGCAGTTTGCAGGACGCTCAAGAGACCCAGTACTTC; cdr3_aa: CASSLQDAQETQYF
v_call: TRBV21-1; clone_size: many; d_call: .; j_call: TRBJ2-1; cdr3_nt: TGTGCCAGCAGCAGGGCAGGGTGTGCCAATGAGCAGTTCTTC; cdr3_aa: CASSRAGCANEQFF
v_call: TRBV7-9; clone_size: many; d_call: .; j_call: TRBJ1-2; cdr3_nt: TGTGCCAGCAGCTTGCAGGACGGGCCCTCCTATGGCTACACCTTC; cdr3_aa: CASSLQDGPSYGYTF
v_call: TRBV4-1; clone_size: .; d_call: .; j_call: TRBJ2-7; cdr3_nt: TGCGCCAGCAGCCCCGGTTCCGCCCGGTACGAGCAGTACTTC; cdr3_aa: CASSPGSARYEQYF
v_call: TRBV7-9; clone_size: few; d_call: .; j_call: TRBJ1-1; cdr3_nt: TGTGCCAGCAGCCAAGGGGGGGGCTGGACTGAAGCTTTCTTT; cdr3_aa: CASSQGGGWTEAFF
v_call: TRBV30; clone_size: .; d_call: .; j_call: TRBJ1-1; cdr3_nt: TGTGCCTGGATAGGTTTTGCGAACACTGAAGCTTTCTTT; cdr3_aa: CAWIGFANTEAFF
v_call: TRBV19; clone_size: once; d_call: .; j_call: TRBJ2-1; cdr3_nt: TGTGCCAGTAGTATAGAAAGATGGGCAGCGAGCTCCTACAATGAGCAGTTCTTC; cdr3_aa: CASSIERWAASSYNEQFF
v_call: TRBV6-5; clone_size: .; d_call: TRBD1; j_call: TRBJ1-4; cdr3_nt: TGTGCCAGCAGGCACAGGGGGGCTGAAAAACTGTTTTTT; cdr3_aa: CASRHRGAEKLFF
v_call: TRBV29-1; clone_size: many; d_call: TRBD1; j_call: TRBJ2-3; cdr3_nt: TGCAGCGTTCCGGACAGGACGGTCGGAGATACGCAGTATTTT; cdr3_aa: CSVPDRTVGDTQYF
v_call: TRBV5-1; clone_size: many; d_call: .; j_call: TRBJ2-2; cdr3_nt: TGCGCCAGCAGCTTGGACCAGGGCTCCGCGAACACCGGGGAGCTGTTTTTT; cdr3_aa: CASSLDQGSANTGELFF
v_call: TRBV21-1; clone_size: .; d_call: .; j_call: TRBJ2-4; cdr3_nt: TGTGCCAGCAGCAAGAGAGGCGGAGAGAGAAACATTCAGTACTTC; cdr3_aa: CASSKRGGERNIQYF
v_call: TRBV28; clone_size: many; d_call: .; j_call: TRBJ1-4; cdr3_nt: TGTGCCAGCAGTACAGGCCCTAATGAAAAACTGTTTTTT; cdr3_aa: CASSTGPNEKLFF
v_call: TRBV7-9; clone_size: many; d_call: TRBD2; j_call: TRBJ2-1; cdr3_nt: TGCGCCAGCAGCTTGGGACTAGCGGAGTACAATGAGCAGTTCTTC; cdr3_aa: CASSLGLAEYNEQFF
v_call: TRBV10-1; clone_size: many; d_call: TRBD2; j_call: TRBJ2-3; cdr3_nt: TGCGCCAGCAGTCCCTCGACTAGCGGAGGGGGACTGGATACGCAGTATTTT; cdr3_aa: CASSPSTSGGGLDTQYF
v_call: TRBV5-1; clone_size: many; d_call: .; j_call: TRBJ2-1; cdr3_nt: TGCGCCAGCAGCTTGGTTGATCGCGACAATGAGCAGTTCTTC; cdr3_aa: CASSLVDRDNEQFF
v_call: TRBV20-1; clone_size: many; d_call: TRBD1; j_call: TRBJ2-5; cdr3_nt: TGCAGTGCTGACTTAGGGACAGGGGTTACAGAGACCCAGTACTTC; cdr3_aa: CSADLGTGVTETQYF
v_call: TRBV7-9; clone_size: few; d_call: .; j_call: TRBJ2-2; cdr3_nt: TGTGCCAGCAGCGCGGAGGGCCCGAACACCGGGGAGCTGTTTTTT; cdr3_aa: CASSAEGPNTGELFF
v_call: TRBV5-1; clone_size: few; d_call: TRBD1; j_call: TRBJ1-1; cdr3_nt: TGCGCCAGCAGACCCGGGACAGGGGTAAACACTGAAGCTTTCTTT; cdr3_aa: CASRPGTGVNTEAFF
v_call: TRBV12-3/TRBV12-4; clone_size: .; d_call: .; j_call: TRBJ2-1; cdr3_nt: TGTGCCACGTTAGTAGGGCCCTACAATGAGCAGTTCTTC; cdr3_aa: CATLVGPYNEQFF
v_call: TRBV7-9; clone_size: many; d_call: .; j_call: TRBJ2-7; cdr3_nt: TGTGCCAGCAGCTTAGGAGCACAGCCCGGTGGGCAGTACTTC; cdr3_aa: CASSLGAQPGGQYF
v_call: TRBV30; clone_size: once; d_call: .; j_call: TRBJ1-2; cdr3_nt: TGTGCCGAATACAGGGTCAGCTATGGCTACACCTTC; cdr3_aa: CAEYRVSYGYTF
v_call: TRBV7-8; clone_size: few; d_call: TRBD2; j_call: TRBJ2-3; cdr3_nt: TGTGCCAGCACCCGGGGCGGGAGCTGGGATACGCAGTATTTT; cdr3_aa: CASTRGGSWDTQYF
v_call: TRBV20-1; clone_size: few; d_call: TRBD1; j_call: TRBJ1-2; cdr3_nt: TGCAGTGCCGGCGGACAGGGAGCAAATAAGATCCCCGGGGACTTC; cdr3_aa: CSAGGQGANKIPGDF
v_call: TRBV7-2; clone_size: few; d_call: TRBD2; j_call: TRBJ2-7; cdr3_nt: TGTGCCAGCAGCTTAGACGCGGCTAGCGGGGGGAAGGTGCAGTACTTC; cdr3_aa: CASSLDAASGGKVQYF
v_call: TRBV12-3/TRBV12-4; clone_size: many; d_call: TRBD1; j_call: TRBJ1-1; cdr3_nt: TGTGCCAGCAGTCTACAGGGGGACACTGAAGCTTTCTTT; cdr3_aa: CASSLQGDTEAFF
v_call: TRBV5-1; clone_size: many; d_call: .; j_call: TRBJ2-3; cdr3_nt: TGCGCCAGCAGCTCTGGGACCACATTCGCCCGGTCTCCAGATACGCAGTATTTT; cdr3_aa: CASSSGTTFARSPDTQYF
v_call: TRBV20-1; clone_size: many; d_call: TRBD2; j_call: TRBJ2-3; cdr3_nt: TGCAGTGCTCCTAGGACTAGCGGGGTCACAGATACGCAGTATTTT; cdr3_aa: CSAPRTSGVTDTQYF
v_call: TRBV6-1; clone_size: many; d_call: TRBD1; j_call: TRBJ2-7; cdr3_nt: TGTGCCAGCAGTGAAAGTAGGACAGGCTGGGACCAGTACTTC; cdr3_aa: CASSESRTGWDQYF
v_call: TRBV29-1; clone_size: many; d_call: TRBD2; j_call: TRBJ2-2; cdr3_nt: TGCAGCGCCAAGGTAGCGGGGAACACCGGGGAGCTGTTTTTT; cdr3_aa: CSAKVAGNTGELFF
v_call: TRBV12-3/TRBV12-4; clone_size: many; d_call: .; j_call: TRBJ2-1; cdr3_nt: TGTGCCATCACCGACGGGGGTGAGCAGTTCTTC; cdr3_aa: CAITDGGEQFF
v_call: TRBV21-1; clone_size: .; d_call: .; j_call: TRBJ2-1; cdr3_nt: TGTGCCAGCAGCAAAGCGCTTGGGGGAAGGGGTCTAGCGGGAGGGCGAAATGAGCAGTTCTTC; cdr3_aa: CASSKALGGRGLAGGRNEQFF
v_call: TRBV11-2; clone_size: many; d_call: .; j_call: TRBJ1-1; cdr3_nt: TGTGCCAGCAGCACTCGGACGGAGATGAACACTGAAGCTTTCTTT; cdr3_aa: CASSTRTEMNTEAFF
v_call: TRBV5-1; clone_size: few; d_call: .; j_call: TRBJ2-3; cdr3_nt: TGCGCCAGCAGCACGCCACCGCTGGGAACGCAGTATTTT; cdr3_aa: CASSTPPLGTQYF
v_call: TRBV7-8; clone_size: many; d_call: TRBD2; j_call: TRBJ2-1; cdr3_nt: TGTGCCAGCAGCCCTGATGGCCGACTAGCGACTACCTACAATGAGCAGTTCTTC; cdr3_aa: CASSPDGRLATTYNEQFF
v_call: TRBV20-1; clone_size: .; d_call: .; j_call: TRBJ1-2; cdr3_nt: TGCAGTGCCGGAAACCCCTCAAGTCATGGCTACACCTTC; cdr3_aa: CSAGNPSSHGYTF
v_call: TRBV11-2; clone_size: many; d_call: .; j_call: TRBJ2-3; cdr3_nt: TGTGCCAGCAGCTTAGATCGGTTGACAGATACGCAGTATTTT; cdr3_aa: CASSLDRLTDTQYF
v_call: TRBV3-1; clone_size: .; d_call: TRBD1; j_call: TRBJ2-7; cdr3_nt: TGTGCCAGCAGCCAACCCGGGACAGGGACGGACTACGAGCAGTACTTC; cdr3_aa: CASSQPGTGTDYEQYF